This record looks at one TCR beta chain sequence and its context. This record comes from a study of blood T cell repertoires in COVID-19. At the level of the study: Material from acute and convalescent COVID-19 was sourced from the United States, Italy and Spain. T cells, B-cell-depleted T cells, or PBMCs supplied cDNA or gDNA.

Repertoires were generated with immunoSEQ multiplex PCR, while TCRdb's copy carries only in-frame clones and drops some. Here the sample spans roughly 190,000 clones, around 83% being singletons. The germline V gene has CDR1 LNHDA and CDR2 SQIVND (reference sequence). The CDR3 has 17 amino acids. Trimming took 5 bases from V and 4 from J; bases not matched to a gene: 15. What was sequenced was peripheral blood. V and J are TRBV19 and TRBJ2-7, with 9 nucleotides matching TRBD2. This TCR was sampled from a woman between 40 and 50 years old with acute or convalescent COVID-19. CDR3 amino acids: CASSGRLGGRARYEQYF. In DNA form, the CDR3 reads TGTGCCAGTAGTGGCCGGTTAGGCGGGAGGGCACGGTACGAGCAGTACTTC.